The T cell receptor (beta chain) under discussion was sequenced for a study of blood T cell repertoires in COVID-19. Study at large: T cells, B-cell-depleted T cells, or PBMCs supplied cDNA or gDNA.

The authors' processing: For nucleated cells, counts were estimated from reference gene primer amplification. Sequencing used immunoSEQ multiplex PCR; TCRdb keeps in-frame clones, though not all of them. The V and J calls and clone size come from that table; D and trimming were worked out from the DNA. The sample comprises approximately 250,000 clones, about 91% of which are singletons, and approximately 1.2% rests with the top ten. V lost 1 base and J lost 6; bases outside the gene matches: 11. Germline V CDR1 and CDR2: GTSNPN, SVGIG (reference sequence). The CDR3 totals 16 residues. The sample was PBMCs or T cells enriched from blood (not recorded which). V and J are TRBV30 and TRBJ2-1, with 8 bases aligning to TRBD2. The source is a woman in her forties with acute COVID-19. CDR3 protein: CAWSADSGIRSNEQFF. DNA for the CDR3: TGTGCCTGGAGTGCCGATAGCGGGATCAGGTCCAATGAGCAGTTCTTC.